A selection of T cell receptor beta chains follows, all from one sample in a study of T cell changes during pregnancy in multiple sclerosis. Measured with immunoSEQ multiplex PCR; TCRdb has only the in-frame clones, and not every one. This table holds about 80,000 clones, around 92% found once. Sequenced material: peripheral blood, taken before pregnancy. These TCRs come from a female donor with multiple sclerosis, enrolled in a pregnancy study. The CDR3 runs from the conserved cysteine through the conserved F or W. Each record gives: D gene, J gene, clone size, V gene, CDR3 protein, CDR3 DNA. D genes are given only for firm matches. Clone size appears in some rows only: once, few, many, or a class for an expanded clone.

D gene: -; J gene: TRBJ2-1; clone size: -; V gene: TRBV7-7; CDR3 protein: CASSGGVSPYNEQFF; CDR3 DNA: TGTGCTAGCAGCGGCGGAGTCAGTCCCTACAATGAGCAGTTCTTC
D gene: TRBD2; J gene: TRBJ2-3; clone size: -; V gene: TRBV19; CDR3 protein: CASSTTSGGTDTQYF; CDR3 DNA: TGTGCCAGTAGTACGACTAGCGGAGGCACAGATACGCAGTATTTT
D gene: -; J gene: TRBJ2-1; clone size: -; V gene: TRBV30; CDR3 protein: CAWSVGSSYNEQFF; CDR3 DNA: TGTGCCTGGAGTGTAGGGAGCTCCTACAATGAGCAGTTCTTC
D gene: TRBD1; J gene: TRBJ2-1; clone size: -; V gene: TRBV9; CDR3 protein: CASSDSGTGIYNEQFF; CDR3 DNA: TGTGCCAGCAGCGATTCCGGGACAGGGATCTACAATGAGCAGTTCTTC
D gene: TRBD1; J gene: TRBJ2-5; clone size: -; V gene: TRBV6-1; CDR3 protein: CASSRWDRGLETQYF; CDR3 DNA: TGTGCCAGCAGTAGATGGGACAGGGGTCTGGAGACCCAGTACTTC
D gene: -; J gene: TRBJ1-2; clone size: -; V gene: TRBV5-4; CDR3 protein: CASSLVAGLNYGYTF; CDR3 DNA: TGTGCCAGCAGCTTGGTTGCAGGGCTAAACTATGGCTACACCTTC
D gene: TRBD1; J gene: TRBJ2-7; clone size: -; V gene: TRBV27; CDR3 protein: CASSPGTGVIGSYEQYF; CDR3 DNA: TGTGCCAGCAGCCCCGGGACAGGGGTGATCGGCTCCTACGAGCAGTACTTC
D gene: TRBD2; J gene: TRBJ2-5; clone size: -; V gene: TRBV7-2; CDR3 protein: CASSLELAEETQYF; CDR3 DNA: TGTGCCAGCAGCTTAGAGCTAGCGGAAGAGACCCAGTACTTC
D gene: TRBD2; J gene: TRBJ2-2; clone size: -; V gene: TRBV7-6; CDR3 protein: CASRNIGAGVSTGELFF; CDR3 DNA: TGTGCCAGCAGGAACATCGGAGCGGGAGTGAGCACCGGGGAGCTGTTTTTT
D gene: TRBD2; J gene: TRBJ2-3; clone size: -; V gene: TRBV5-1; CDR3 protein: CASSPTRLAGGTDTQYF; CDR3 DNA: TGCGCCAGCAGTCCAACTCGACTAGCGGGAGGTACAGATACGCAGTATTTT
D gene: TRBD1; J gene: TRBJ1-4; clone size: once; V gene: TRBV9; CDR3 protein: CASSSLTGGNEKLFF; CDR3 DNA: TGTGCCAGCAGCTCGCTGACAGGGGGAAATGAAAAACTGTTTTTT
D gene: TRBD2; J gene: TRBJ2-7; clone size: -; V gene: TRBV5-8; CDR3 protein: CASSLGTRRSYEQYF; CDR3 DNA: TGTGCCAGCAGCTTGGGGACTAGGAGGTCCTACGAGCAGTACTTC
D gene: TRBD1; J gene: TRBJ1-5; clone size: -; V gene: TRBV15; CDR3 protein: CATSRVTGVGNQPQHF; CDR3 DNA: TGTGCCACCAGCAGAGTGACAGGGGTGGGCAATCAGCCCCAGCATTTT
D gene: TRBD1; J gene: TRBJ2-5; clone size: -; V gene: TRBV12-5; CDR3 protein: CASGPGTGGSETQYF; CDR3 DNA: TGTGCTAGTGGCCCCGGGACAGGGGGCTCGGAGACCCAGTACTTC
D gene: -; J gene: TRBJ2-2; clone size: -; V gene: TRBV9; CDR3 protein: CASSVGARGTGELFF; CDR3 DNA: TGTGCCAGCAGCGTAGGGGCGCGGGGCACCGGGGAGCTGTTTTTT
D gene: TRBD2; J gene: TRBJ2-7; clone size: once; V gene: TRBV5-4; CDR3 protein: CASSLAGVSDEQYF; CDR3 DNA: TGTGCCAGCAGCTTAGCGGGAGTGAGCGACGAGCAGTACTTC
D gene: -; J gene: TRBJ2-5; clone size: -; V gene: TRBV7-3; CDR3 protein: CASSSGETQYF; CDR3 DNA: TGTGCCAGCAGCTCAGGCGAGACCCAGTACTTC
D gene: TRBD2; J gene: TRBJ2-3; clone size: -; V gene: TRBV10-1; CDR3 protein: CASSESRLAGADTQYF; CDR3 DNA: TGCGCCAGCAGTGAGTCTAGGCTAGCGGGAGCAGATACGCAGTATTTT
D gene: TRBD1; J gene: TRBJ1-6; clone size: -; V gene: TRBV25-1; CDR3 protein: CASSDPDRGNSPLHF; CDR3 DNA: TGTGCCAGCAGTGACCCTGACAGGGGTAATTCACCCCTCCACTTT
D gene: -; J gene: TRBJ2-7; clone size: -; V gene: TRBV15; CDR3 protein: CATSRESRSEQYF; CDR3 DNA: TGTGCCACCAGCAGAGAGTCTAGGAGCGAGCAGTACTTC
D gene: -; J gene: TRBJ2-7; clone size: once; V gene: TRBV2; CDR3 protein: CASSETRTAQSSEQYF; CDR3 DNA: TGTGCCAGCAGTGAAACGAGAACAGCACAATCGTCCGAGCAGTACTTC
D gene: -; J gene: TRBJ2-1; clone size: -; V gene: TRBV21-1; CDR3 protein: CASRHPLAGVCNEQFF; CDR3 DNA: TGTGCCAGCAGACACCCTTTAGCGGGAGTGTGCAATGAGCAGTTCTTC
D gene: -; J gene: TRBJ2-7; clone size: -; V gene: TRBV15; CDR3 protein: CATSRDQGPYEQYF; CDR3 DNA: TGTGCCACCAGCAGAGATCAGGGCCCCTACGAGCAGTACTTC
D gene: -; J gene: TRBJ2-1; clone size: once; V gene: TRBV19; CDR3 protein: CASSIYGTAGLSEQFF; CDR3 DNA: TGTGCCAGTAGTATATACGGGACAGCGGGCTTGTCGGAGCAGTTCTTC
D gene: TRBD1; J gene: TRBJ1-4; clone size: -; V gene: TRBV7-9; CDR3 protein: CASSLGRGRTNEKLFF; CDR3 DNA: TGTGCCAGCAGCTTGGGCAGGGGGCGGACTAATGAAAAACTGTTTTTT
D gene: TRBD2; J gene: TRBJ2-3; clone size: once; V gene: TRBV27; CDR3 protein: CASSSYLAGTSGITDTQYF; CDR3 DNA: TGTGCCAGCAGTTCCTACCTAGCCGGGACTAGCGGGATCACAGATACGCAGTATTTT
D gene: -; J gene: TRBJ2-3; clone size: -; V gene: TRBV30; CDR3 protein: CAWSRPGLTTDTQYF; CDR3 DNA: TGTGCCTGGAGTCGACCGGGACTTACCACAGATACGCAGTATTTT
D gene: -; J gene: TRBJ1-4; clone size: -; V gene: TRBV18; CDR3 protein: CASSPREAATNEKLFF; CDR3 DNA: TGTGCCAGCTCACCGAGGGAGGCTGCAACTAATGAAAAACTGTTTTTT
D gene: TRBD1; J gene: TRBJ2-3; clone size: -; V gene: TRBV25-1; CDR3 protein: CASSAVTGGYTDTQYF; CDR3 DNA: TGTGCCAGCAGTGCCGTGACAGGGGGATACACAGATACGCAGTATTTT
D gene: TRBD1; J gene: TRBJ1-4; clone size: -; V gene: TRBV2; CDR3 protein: CASSQRGQRYLNEKLFF; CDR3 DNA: TGTGCCAGCTCCCAGAGGGGACAGCGTTACCTCAATGAAAAACTGTTTTTT
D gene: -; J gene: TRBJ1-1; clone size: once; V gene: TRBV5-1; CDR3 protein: CASSLAGYRAVNTEAFF; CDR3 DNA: TGCGCCAGCAGCTTGGCGGGGTACAGGGCGGTGAACACTGAAGCTTTCTTT
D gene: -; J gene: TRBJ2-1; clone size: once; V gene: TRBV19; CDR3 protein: CASSIRSFLRNEQFF; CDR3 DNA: TGTGCCAGTAGTATCCGGTCATTTTTGAGGAATGAGCAGTTCTTC
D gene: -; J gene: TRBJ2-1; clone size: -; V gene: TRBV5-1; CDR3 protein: CASSPDYTRPYNEQFF; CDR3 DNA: TGCGCCAGCAGCCCCGACTATACCAGACCCTACAATGAGCAGTTCTTC
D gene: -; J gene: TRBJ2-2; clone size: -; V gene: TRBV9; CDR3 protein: CASSSSGGGLTGELFF; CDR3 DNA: TGTGCCAGCAGCTCAAGTGGGGGGGGCCTAACCGGGGAGCTGTTTTTT
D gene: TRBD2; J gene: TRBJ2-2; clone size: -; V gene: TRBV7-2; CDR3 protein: CASSLGISGSTGELFF; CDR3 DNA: TGTGCCAGCAGCTTGGGGATTAGCGGGAGCACCGGGGAGCTGTTTTTT
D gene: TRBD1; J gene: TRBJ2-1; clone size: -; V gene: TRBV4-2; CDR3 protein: CASSQMRTGDDEQFF; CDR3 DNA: TGTGCCAGCAGCCAAATGAGGACAGGGGACGATGAGCAGTTCTTC
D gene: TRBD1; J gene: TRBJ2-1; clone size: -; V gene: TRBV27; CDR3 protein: CASSYMGQGVFF; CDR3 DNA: TGTGCCAGCAGTTACATGGGCCAGGGGGTATTCTTC
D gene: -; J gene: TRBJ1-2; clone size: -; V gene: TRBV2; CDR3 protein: CASSRGANYGYTF; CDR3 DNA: TGTGCCAGCAGCAGGGGAGCTAACTATGGCTACACCTTC
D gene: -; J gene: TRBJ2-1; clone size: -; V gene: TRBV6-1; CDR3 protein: CASSLPLGREDEQFF; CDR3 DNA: TGTGCCAGCAGTCTCCCCTTAGGCAGGGAGGATGAGCAGTTCTTC
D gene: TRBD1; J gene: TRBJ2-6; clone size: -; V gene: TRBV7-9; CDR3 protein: CASSFPGDRKISGANVLTF; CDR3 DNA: TGTGCCAGCAGCTTCCCTGGGGACAGGAAAATCTCTGGGGCCAACGTCCTGACTTTC
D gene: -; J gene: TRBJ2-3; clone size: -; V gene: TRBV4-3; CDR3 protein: CASSRGGGIADTQYF; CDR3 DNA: TGCGCCAGCAGCCGAGGTGGGGGGATCGCAGATACGCAGTATTTT
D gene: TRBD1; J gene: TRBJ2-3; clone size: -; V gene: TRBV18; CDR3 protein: CASSYKPGQSTDTQYF; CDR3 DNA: TGTGCCAGCTCATACAAACCGGGACAGAGCACAGATACGCAGTATTTT
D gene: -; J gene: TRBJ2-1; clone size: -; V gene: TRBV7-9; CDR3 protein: CASSSGLPGEFF; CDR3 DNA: TGTGCCAGCAGCTCCGGACTACCGGGGGAGTTCTTC
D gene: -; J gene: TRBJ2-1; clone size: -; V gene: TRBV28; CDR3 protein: CASSPGDMTYNEQFF; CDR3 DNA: TGTGCCAGCAGTCCAGGGGACATGACCTACAATGAGCAGTTCTTC